This T cell receptor (beta chain) comes out of a study of blood T cells in healthy people across ages. Study observations and caveats: Long-lived donors exceeded aged donors in naive CD4+ cells and diversity.

Sample-barcoded 5' priming and a J-beta primer mix drove a second PCR of roughly 6 to 12 cycles. TCRdb used MiXCR to reprocess the 5' RACE reads, holding one entry per CDR3 protein. The sample has approximately 2,000,000 distinct CDR3 sequences, about two fifths seen once. For this clonotype: As yet, its antigen is unknown.

Germline CDR1 and CDR2: SNHLY and FYNNEI. The CDR3 is 12 amino acids. Trimming removed 8 bases from V and 5 bases from J, with 10 bases in between. Each sample gave at least 6.5 million isolated PBMCs. This chain uses TRBV2 with TRBJ1-5; D unresolved. Sequenced material: blood. This receptor was taken from a human donor in good health. Written as DNA, the CDR3 is TGTGCCAGCTCTGACCCGGATCAGCCCCAGCATTTT. This encodes CASSDPDQPQHF.